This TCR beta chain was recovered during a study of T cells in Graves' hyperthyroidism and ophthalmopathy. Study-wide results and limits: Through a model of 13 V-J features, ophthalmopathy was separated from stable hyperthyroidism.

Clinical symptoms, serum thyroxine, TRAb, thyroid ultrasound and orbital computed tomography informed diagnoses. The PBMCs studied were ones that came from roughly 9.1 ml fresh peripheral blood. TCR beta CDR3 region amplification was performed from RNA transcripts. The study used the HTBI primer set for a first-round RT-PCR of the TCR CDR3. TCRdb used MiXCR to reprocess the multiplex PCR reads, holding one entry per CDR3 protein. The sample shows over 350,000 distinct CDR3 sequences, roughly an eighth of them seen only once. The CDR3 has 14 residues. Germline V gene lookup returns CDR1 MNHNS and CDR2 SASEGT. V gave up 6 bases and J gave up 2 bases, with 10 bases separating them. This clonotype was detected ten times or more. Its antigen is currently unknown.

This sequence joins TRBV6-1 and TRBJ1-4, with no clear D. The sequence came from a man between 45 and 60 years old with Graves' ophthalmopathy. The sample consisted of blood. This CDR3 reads CASRPGVTNEKLFF. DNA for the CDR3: TGTGCCAGCAGACCGGGAGTCACTAATGAAAAACTGTTTTTT.